This record looks at one T cell receptor beta chain sequence and its context. What it binds is not known. Each donor supplied about 9.6 milliliters of peripheral blood. Researchers isolated at least 6.5 million PBMCs per sample. The data originate from a study of blood T cells in healthy people across ages. Broader study findings: Naive CD4+ cell counts and diversity both ran higher in long-lived than in aged donors.

With 5 bases removed from V and 13 bases from J, the gap between germline ends came to 18 bases. The germline V gene encodes CDR1 MDHEN and CDR2 SYDVKM. The CDR3 totals 13 residues. Using a J-beta primer mix together with a sample-barcoded 5' primer, a second PCR was run for roughly 7 to 11 cycles. A template-switch adaptor with 12 random nucleotides tagged each cDNA molecule. One entry per CDR3 protein results from TCRdb running MiXCR on the 5' RACE reads. The data show 650,000 to 1,000,000 distinct CDR3 sequences, with about half seen just once and around 18% held by the top ten. This chain joins TRBV28 and TRBJ2-4, with D possibly matching TRBD2 (5 bases). The sequence came from a man older than 75 in good health. The source material was blood. The CDR3 region is CASSIGRVYGQYF. Here the CDR3 DNA reads TGTGCCAGCAGTATAGGGAGAGTCTACGGGCAGTACTTC.